This T cell receptor beta chain is drawn from a study of blood T cell repertoires in COVID-19. This clone has a handful of counts. Libraries were prepared by immunoSEQ multiplex PCR; TCRdb keeps only in-frame clonotypes and omits some of them. The sample holds tens of thousands of clones, approximately 82% seen once. The V gene's germline CDR1 is SEHNR and CDR2 FQNEAQ (reference sequence). The junction had 5 bases not matched to a gene; V was cut back by 4 bases and J by 8 bases. This CDR3 contains 14 residues. This sequence was found in a man aged 45-65 years with active COVID-19. The rearrangement uses TRBV7-9 and TRBJ1-4, with TRBD1 identical over 9 bases. The material sequenced was peripheral blood. DNA of the CDR3: TGTGCCAGCAGCTCGGACAGGGGAGGGGAAAAACTGTTTTTT. Amino acid sequence: CASSSDRGGEKLFF.